Below, 25 T cell receptor beta chains from the same sample are listed, as sequenced in a study of OX40 agonist ivuxolimab in advanced cancers. TCRdb's copy holds only in-frame clones and misses some; the assay was immunoSEQ multiplex PCR. The sample has 65,000 to 95,000 clones; roughly 87% are singletons. The specimen comprised CD4+ or CD8+ T cells sorted from blood, sampled in a trial of the OX40 agonist ivuxolimab. These receptors all come from an adult with an advanced solid tumor such as melanoma, head and neck, liver or kidney cancer.

The rearrangement joins TRBV9 to TRBJ2-1; 10 nucleotides line up with TRBD2. The V gene end was trimmed by 0 bases and the J gene end by 2 bases; junction bases not matched to a gene: 8. Germline CDR1 reads SGDLS; CDR2 reads YYNGEE. This CDR3 has 18 amino acids. DNA for the CDR3: TGTGCCAGCAGCGTAGCGAGCTCTACTAGCGGGGCCTACAATGAGCAGTTCTTC. This codes for CASSVASSTSGAYNEQFF.

This chain links TRBV6-4 with TRBJ1-1; D is unclear. The CDR3 sequence is 13 residues long. V lost 4 bases to trimming and J lost 0 bases, with 6 bases between them. Germline CDR1 and CDR2: MRHNA and SNTAGT. The CDR3 reads CASSVGVNTEAFF. As DNA, the CDR3 is TGTGCCAGCAGTGTTGGGGTGAACACTGAAGCTTTCTTT.

The chain carries TRBV10-3 and TRBJ1-2; TRBD1 is a possible D gene (5 bases). The V gene's germline CDR1 is ENHRY and CDR2 SYGVKD. This CDR3 is 16 amino acids long. V was clipped by 0 bases and J by 7 bases, with 18 bases between them. In DNA form, the CDR3 reads TGTGCCATCAGTGAGTCTACCGGGGCCCGATCCTTTGGCTACACCTTC. As protein: CAISESTGARSFGYTF.

CDR3 in DNA: TGTGCCAGCAGGTTCAGGACGAACACTGAAGCTTTCTTT. This encodes CASRFRTNTEAFF. This chain connects TRBV2 to TRBJ1-1; D is unclear. The CDR3 runs to 13 residues. Germline lookup yields CDR1 SNHLY and CDR2 FYNNEI. The V gene lost 6 bases and the J gene lost 1 base, with 9 bases spanning the gap.

V and J are TRBV7-9 and TRBJ2-2, with D perhaps TRBD2 (6 bases). CDR1 SEHNR and CDR2 FQNEAQ come from the germline V gene (reference sequence). The CDR3 has 17 residues. V was cut by 1 base and J by 5 bases, with 17 bases left in between. As DNA, the CDR3 is TGTGCCAGCAGCTTAGGTTCGGGGGTTGGCGGGACCGGGGAGCTGTTTTTT. As protein: CASSLGSGVGGTGELFF. Supplemented by reference TRBV7-9 and TRBJ2-2, the full variable domain reads DTGVSQNPRHKITKRGQNVTFRCDPISEHNRLYWYRQTLGQGPEFLTYFQNEAQLEKSRLLSDRFSAERPKGSFSTLEIQRTEQGDSAMYLCASSLGSGVGGTGELFFGEGSRLTVL.

This chain uses TRBV5-1 with TRBJ2-5, with D perhaps TRBD1 (5 bases). Germline V gene lookup returns CDR1 SGHRS and CDR2 YFSETQ. This CDR3 has 13 amino acids. V lost 6 bases and J lost 4, with 13 bases in between. Here the CDR3 reads CASKLQGGETQYF. The CDR3 DNA follows: TGCGCCAGCAAGCTGCAGGGCGGAGAGACCCAGTACTTC.

The rearrangement joins TRBV5-1 to TRBJ1-2; the D gene is possibly TRBD1 (6 bases). The V gene's germline CDR1 is SGHRS and CDR2 YFSETQ. Trimming removed 0 bases from V and 6 bases from J, with 15 bases in between. This CDR3 has 15 amino acids. The CDR3 spells CASSLAGNRDDGYTF. The CDR3 nucleotides read TGCGCCAGCAGCTTGGCCGGAAACAGGGATGATGGCTACACCTTC.

This chain connects TRBV23-1 to TRBJ2-3; D is unresolved. TRBV23-1 is classed as an ORF, of uncertain function. V dropped 0 bases and J dropped 4 bases, with 8 bases sitting between them. CDR3 size: 14 residues. The CDR3 DNA sequence: TGCGCCAGCAGTCAATCTCCCGCATCAGATACGCAGTATTTT. Amino acid sequence: CASSQSPASDTQYF.

In this sample, this clone turned up once. V gene TRBV18 combines with J gene TRBJ2-1; 15 bases are a match to TRBD2. Looked up from germline, CDR1 is KGHSH and CDR2 is LQKENI. V gave up 6 bases and J gave up 0 bases; unmatched junction bases: 9. The CDR3 consists of 19 residues. The CDR3, as DNA: TGTGCCAGCTCTTCCCCGGGACTAGCGGGGGGAAGCTCCTACAATGAGCAGTTCTTC. Its protein product is CASSSPGLAGGSSYNEQFF.

This clone showed up just once. This chain joins TRBV9 and TRBJ1-3, with D possibly TRBD1 on 6 matching bases. The ends were cut back, 0 bases at V and 2 bases at J, with 6 bases in the middle. In germline, CDR1 is SGDLS, CDR2 YYNGEE. The CDR3 covers 14 residues. CDR3 DNA sequence: TGTGCCAGCAGCGTAGACAGGGCTGGAAACACCATATATTTT. This encodes CASSVDRAGNTIYF.

This clone occurred a few times. This chain joins TRBV19 and TRBJ1-1, with D unresolved. V was shortened by 0 bases and J by 11 bases, with 10 bases between the two germline ends. The CDR3 has 12 amino acids. Germline V gene data show CDR1 as LNHDA and CDR2 as SQIVND (reference sequence). For the CDR3, the DNA is TGTGCCAGTAGTATAGATCCCCTCGAGGCTTTCTTT. As protein: CASSIDPLEAFF.

DNA for the CDR3: TGTGCCAGCAGCTTAGGTGGGGCTGGAACAGATACGCAGTATTTT. Translated: CASSLGGAGTDTQYF. This rearrangement joins TRBV7-6 to TRBJ2-3, with D possibly matching TRBD1 (5 bases). The CDR3 totals 15 residues. Germline CDR1 is SGHVS and CDR2 is FNYEAQ. V was pared by 1 base and J by 3 bases, with 11 bases between.

J is TRBJ2-3 and V is TRBV7-8, with unresolved D. V was clipped by 3 bases and J by 1 base, with 11 bases between them. Germline loops: CDR1 SGHVS, CDR2 FQNEAQ. The CDR3 contains 15 residues. The CDR3 DNA sequence: TGTGCCAGCAGCTTCCGGAGATTCGGCACAGATACGCAGTATTTT. It yields the protein CASSFRRFGTDTQYF.

The CDR3 sequence: CASSPRTGGGGKLFF. Here the CDR3 DNA reads TGTGCCAGCAGCCCGCGGACAGGGGGCGGTGGGAAACTGTTTTTT. The chain recombines TRBV11-2 with TRBJ1-4; TRBD1 matches 11 bases. The V segment lost 5 bases and the J segment 11 bases; nucleotides outside the gene matches: 10. This CDR3 region has 15 residues. Looked up from germline, CDR1 is SGHAT and CDR2 is FQNNGV.

This sequence joins TRBV28 and TRBJ1-5, with D tentatively TRBD1 (5 bases). The germline gives CDR1 MDHEN, CDR2 SYDVKM. The CDR3 is 15 amino acids. The V gene lost 6 bases and the J gene lost 6 bases, with 18 bases spanning the gap. CDR3 amino acids: CASSFPIGQLQPQHF. The CDR3, as DNA: TGTGCCAGCAGCTTTCCCATCGGACAACTTCAGCCCCAGCATTTT.

This chain connects TRBV28 to TRBJ2-7, with 9 bases identical to TRBD1. There are 14 residues in the CDR3. Trimming cost V 5 bases and J 6 bases; bases outside gene matches: 8. CDR1 MDHEN and CDR2 SYDVKM come from the germline V gene. CDR3 in amino acids: CASSGPGQGSEQYV. The CDR3 DNA is TGTGCCAGCAGTGGACCGGGACAGGGAAGCGAGCAGTACGTC.

On this clone itself: Other DNA variants within this sample encode the same CDR3. The rearrangement uses TRBV2 and TRBJ1-5; TRBD1 might be the D (6 bases). The CDR3 sequence is 12 residues long. V gave up 6 bases and J gave up 4 bases, with 7 bases separating them. CDR1 and CDR2 (germline): SNHLY, FYNNEI. The CDR3 here is CASRGGNQPQHF. DNA for the CDR3: TGTGCCAGCAGAGGGGGAAATCAGCCCCAGCATTTT.

This clone has a handful of counts. The CDR3 sequence: CASSLSPGGTGELFF. The CDR3 DNA sequence: TGTGCCAGCAGCTTATCGCCCGGGGGGACCGGGGAGCTGTTTTTT. V and J are TRBV11-3 and TRBJ2-2; the match to TRBD2 covers 7 bases. This CDR3 spans 15 amino acids. CDR1 SGHNT and CDR2 YENEEA come from the germline V gene. Losses at the gene ends were 2 bases for V and 5 bases for J; bases not matched to a gene: 5. The full variable domain, in which reference TRBV11-3 and TRBJ2-2 provide the parts outside the CDR3, is EAGVVQSPRYKIIEKKQPVAFWCNPISGHNTLYWYLQNLGQGPELLIRYENEEAVDDSQLPKDRFSAERLKGVDSTLKIQPAELGDSAVYLCASSLSPGGTGELFFGEGSRLTVL.

The chain couples TRBV4-1 to TRBJ1-6, with D unclear. Germline loops: CDR1 MGHRA, CDR2 YSYEKL. This CDR3 spans 11 amino acids. V dropped 2 bases and J dropped 9 bases, with 2 bases sitting between them. The CDR3, as DNA: TGCGCCAGCAGCCAATTTTCACCCCTCCACTTT. Translated, it gives CASSQFSPLHF.

V is TRBV10-3 and J is TRBJ1-2; D unresolved. The V end lost 6 bases, the J end lost 6 bases, and 17 bases lay between the germline ends. This CDR3 is 14 amino acids long. The V gene's germline CDR1 is ENHRY and CDR2 SYGVKD. CDR3 coding DNA: TGTGCCATCAGCTCCCCAAATATCTGGAATGGCTACACCTTC. Protein sequence: CAISSPNIWNGYTF.

This clone came up a few times. The chain carries TRBV5-1 and TRBJ1-6; no clear D gene. Looked up from germline, CDR1 is SGHRS and CDR2 is YFSETQ. This CDR3 region has 15 residues. Trimming removed 2 bases at V and 6 bases at J, with 12 bases between. CDR3 protein: CASSFAGSGNSPLHF. In DNA form, the CDR3 reads TGCGCCAGCAGCTTCGCGGGGTCCGGTAATTCACCCCTCCACTTT.

The chain joins TRBV6-5 to TRBJ1-3; D remains ambiguous. CDR1 MNHEY and CDR2 SVGAGI come from the germline V gene. Trimming took off 2 bases at V and 0 bases at J, with 2 bases between the two ends. The CDR3 runs to 13 residues. The CDR3: CASSYSSGNTIYF. The CDR3 DNA reads TGTGCCAGCAGTTACAGCTCTGGAAACACCATATATTTT.

The chain combines TRBV2 with TRBJ2-3; 7 nucleotides line up with TRBD1. The CDR3 extends over 14 amino acids. In germline, CDR1 is SNHLY, CDR2 FYNNEI. V was pared by 1 base and J by 4 bases, with 2 bases of the junction left unmatched. CDR3 coding DNA: TGTGCCAGCAGTGAAGGACAGGGACCAGATACGCAGTATTTT. Translated: CASSEGQGPDTQYF.

The V and J genes are TRBV5-6 and TRBJ2-1, with 14 bases identical to TRBD2. Losses at the gene ends were 3 bases for V and 0 bases for J; bases not matched to a gene: 8. This CDR3 region has 19 residues. CDR1 is SGHDT, CDR2 YYEEEE, per germline. The CDR3 protein is CASSYGLAGGWGSYNEQFF. The CDR3 region has the DNA TGTGCCAGCAGCTACGGACTAGCGGGAGGTTGGGGCTCCTACAATGAGCAGTTCTTC.

The chain has TRBV6-1 and TRBJ1-2; perhaps TRBD1 as D (5 bases). The germline V gene has CDR1 MNHNS and CDR2 SASEGT. The CDR3 totals 16 residues. The ends were cut back, 2 bases at V and 2 bases at J, with 15 bases in the middle. CDR3 amino acids: CASSEFPGQVNYGYTF. For the CDR3, the DNA is TGTGCCAGCAGTGAATTTCCGGGGCAGGTCAACTATGGCTACACCTTC.